This TCR beta chain was identified during a study of cytomegalovirus exposure and HLA in healthy donors. Study-level findings and limits: Accounts indicate the classifier identified cytomegalovirus status with strong specificity and sensitivity. According to a later analysis, donors in an Asian-associated ancestry cluster reportedly had fewer N-insertions than the approximately 670-donor mean. V- and J-gene trimming in TCR beta was tied to a missense DCLRE1C variant by an analysis performed later.

Concerning this clone: Its antigen is currently unknown.

The CDR3 runs 11 residues. From germline, CDR1 is ENHRY and CDR2 SYGVKD. The ends were cut back, 11 bases at V and 5 bases at J, with 13 bases in the middle. Use of 60 Vbeta and 13 Jbeta primers characterized the PCR. Here immunoSEQ multiplex PCR was the method, and the copy in TCRdb shows in-frame clones only, minus some. The sample holds approximately 53,000 clones, 72% seen once. This sequence originates from a woman between 50 and 59 years old in good health and CMV-seronegative. Sequencing was performed on PBMCs. The genes are TRBV10-3 and TRBJ2-7; perhaps TRBD1 as D (5 bases). CDR3 sequence (DNA): TGTGCCGTACAAGGACAAGACGAGCAGTACTTC. It yields the protein CAVQGQDEQYF.